This T cell receptor (beta chain) was captured by sequencing in a study of T cell changes during pregnancy in multiple sclerosis. The germline gives CDR1 MNHEY, CDR2 SVGAGI. Unmatched junction bases numbered 7, after V lost 6 bases and J lost 11 bases. This CDR3 is 13 amino acids long. Sequencing was performed with immunoSEQ multiplex PCR; in TCRdb, only in-frame clones are kept and a portion is missing. The sample holds about 93,000 clones, roughly 92% seen once. This specimen was peripheral blood, taken after pregnancy. V is TRBV6-5 and J is TRBJ1-1; 12 nucleotides match TRBD1. This clonotype originated in a female donor with multiple sclerosis, enrolled in a pregnancy study. DNA for the CDR3: TGTGCCAGCAGCATGGGACAGGGGGCGCCGGCTTTCTTT. Translating it yields CASSMGQGAPAFF.